This T cell receptor (beta chain) was documented in a study of PD-L1 blockade in urothelial cancer. Study overall: At 3 weeks (second dose) and 6 weeks after starting treatment, blood was analyzed. Researchers found blood samples held a median of roughly 140,000 T cells. Study-wide results and caveats: Below-median pretreatment blood TCR clonality predicted better survival.

V lost 3 bases to trimming and J lost 0 bases, with 15 bases between them. The CDR3 length is 18 residues. The germline CDR1 and CDR2 sequences are SGHAT and FQNNGV. Comments on this clone: Antigen specificity is unknown.

Measured with immunoSEQ multiplex PCR; TCRdb has only the in-frame clones, and not every one. The sample gives 38,000 or so clones, about 86% of which show up once; about 17% is in the top ten. Urothelial carcinoma in patients was locally advanced or metastatic. Source: PBMCs, taken around atezolizumab (anti-PD-L1) treatment. V is TRBV11-2 and J is TRBJ2-6, with D hard to call. The clonotype originates from a man between 60 and 75 years old with urothelial cancer. CDR3 protein: CASSLNSFSTSGANVLTF. In DNA, the CDR3 is TGTGCCAGCAGCTTGAACAGTTTTTCTACCTCTGGGGCCAACGTCCTGACTTTC.